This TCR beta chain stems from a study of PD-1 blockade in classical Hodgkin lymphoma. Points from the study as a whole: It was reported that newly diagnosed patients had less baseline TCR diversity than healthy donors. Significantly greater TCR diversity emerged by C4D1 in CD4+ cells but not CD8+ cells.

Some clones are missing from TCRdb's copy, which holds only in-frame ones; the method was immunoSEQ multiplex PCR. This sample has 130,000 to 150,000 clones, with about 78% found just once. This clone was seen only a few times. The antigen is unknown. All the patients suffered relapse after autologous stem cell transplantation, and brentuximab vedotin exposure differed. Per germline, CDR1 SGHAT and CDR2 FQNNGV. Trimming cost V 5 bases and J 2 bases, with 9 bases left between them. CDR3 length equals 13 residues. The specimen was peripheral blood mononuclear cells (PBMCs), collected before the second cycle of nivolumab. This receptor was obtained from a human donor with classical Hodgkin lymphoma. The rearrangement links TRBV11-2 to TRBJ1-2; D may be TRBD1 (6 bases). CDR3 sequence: CASSMTGNYGYTF. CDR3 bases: TGTGCCAGCAGCATGACAGGAAACTATGGCTACACCTTC.